This note documents a single TCR beta chain sequence. Its specificity is not known. This entry comes from a study of T cell clones after liver transplantation. CD3+CD4+ and CD3+CD8+ cells were FACS-sorted from thawed unstimulated PBMCs. Germline loops: CDR1 SNHLY, CDR2 FYNNEI. The V and J ends lost 5 bases and 6 bases, in that order; junction bases with no gene match: 12. This CDR3 spans 16 amino acids. Generated by immunoSEQ multiplex PCR, the TCRdb table keeps only in-frame clones and is missing some. Among around 120,000 clones listed, 90% were seen once. Study-wide findings and caveats: In a couple of subjects, few donor cells limited the measurable donor-reactive repertoire.

This clonotype was obtained from a human patient who received a liver transplant. Part of the T cell pool may stem from the graft donor. This chain uses TRBV2 with TRBJ2-1; 8 nucleotides line up with TRBD2. Here the sequenced sample was CD4+ T cells from blood, taken 12 months after liver transplant. The CDR3 protein is CASSPALAGPSNEQFF. The CDR3 coding sequence is TGTGCCAGCAGTCCAGCTCTAGCGGGCCCCTCCAATGAGCAGTTCTTC.